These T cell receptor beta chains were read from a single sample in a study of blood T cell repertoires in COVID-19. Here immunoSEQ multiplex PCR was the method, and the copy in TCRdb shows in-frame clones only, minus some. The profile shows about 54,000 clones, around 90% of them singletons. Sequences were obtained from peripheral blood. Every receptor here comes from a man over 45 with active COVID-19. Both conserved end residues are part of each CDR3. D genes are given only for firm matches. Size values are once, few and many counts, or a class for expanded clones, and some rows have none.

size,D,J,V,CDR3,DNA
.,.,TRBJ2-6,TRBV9,CASSQMGAGANVLTF,TGTGCCAGCAGCCAGATGGGGGCCGGGGCCAACGTCCTGACTTTC
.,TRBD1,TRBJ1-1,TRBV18,CASSPMTGGNTEAFF,TGTGCCAGCTCACCAATGACAGGGGGGAACACTGAAGCTTTCTTT
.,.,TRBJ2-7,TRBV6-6,CASRGLGGKSYEQYF,TGTGCCAGCAGGGGACTTGGGGGGAAGTCCTACGAGCAGTACTTC
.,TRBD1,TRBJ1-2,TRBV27,CASSWGQSPSYGYTF,TGTGCCAGCAGTTGGGGACAGTCCCCTTCTTATGGCTACACCTTC
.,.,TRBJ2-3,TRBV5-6,CASSSFFAHTDTQYF,TGTGCCAGCAGCTCGTTCTTTGCACACACAGATACGCAGTATTTT
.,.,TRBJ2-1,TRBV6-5,CASSYTGVFYNEQFF,TGTGCCAGCAGTTACACGGGAGTTTTCTACAATGAGCAGTTCTTC
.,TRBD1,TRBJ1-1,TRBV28,CASGGVGRQGRNTEAFF,TGTGCCAGTGGGGGCGTGGGACGACAGGGGCGAAACACTGAAGCTTTCTTT
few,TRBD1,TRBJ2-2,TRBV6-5,CASWLDRGRTGELFF,TGTGCCAGCTGGCTTGACAGGGGGCGCACCGGGGAGCTGTTTTTT
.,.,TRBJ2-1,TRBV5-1,CASSLAAQGYNEQFF,TGCGCCAGCAGCTTGGCCGCACAGGGTTACAATGAGCAGTTCTTC
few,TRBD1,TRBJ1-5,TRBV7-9,CASSQGQGIQPQHF,TGTGCCAGCAGCCAGGGACAGGGGATCCAGCCCCAGCATTTT
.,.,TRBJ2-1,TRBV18,CASSQRDTFYNEQFF,TGTGCCAGCTCACAGCGGGACACCTTCTACAATGAGCAGTTCTTC
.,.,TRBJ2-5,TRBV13,CASSLFAGDEETQYF,TGTGCCAGCAGCTTGTTCGCGGGCGACGAGGAGACCCAGTACTTC
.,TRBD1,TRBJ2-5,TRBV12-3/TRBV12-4,CASGYRGAETQYF,TGTGCCAGCGGATACAGGGGGGCAGAGACCCAGTACTTC
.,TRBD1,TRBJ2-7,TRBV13,CASSSRTGYYEQYF,TGTGCCAGCAGCTCCCGGACAGGGTACTACGAGCAGTACTTC
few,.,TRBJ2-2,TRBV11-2,CASSILGVWELFF,TGTGCCAGCAGCATCCTCGGTGTGTGGGAGCTGTTTTTT
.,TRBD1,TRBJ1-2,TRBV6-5,CASGSGTGRYGYTF,TGTGCCAGCGGGTCCGGGACAGGGCGCTATGGCTACACCTTC
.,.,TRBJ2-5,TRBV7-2,CASSLVYREGTQYF,TGTGCCAGCAGCTTAGTATACCGGGAAGGGACCCAGTACTTC
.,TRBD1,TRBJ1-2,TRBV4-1,CASSILQGASNYGYTF,TGCGCCAGCAGCATACTCCAGGGGGCCTCTAACTATGGCTACACCTTC
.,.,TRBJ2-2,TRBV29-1,CSAIRGSPWGAGELFF,TGCAGCGCAATACGGGGGAGCCCGTGGGGGGCCGGGGAGCTGTTTTTT
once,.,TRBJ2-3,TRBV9,CASSVGDTDTQYF,TGTGCCAGCAGCGTAGGCGACACAGATACGCAGTATTTT
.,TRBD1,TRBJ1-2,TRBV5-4,CASSPDRGHYGYTF,TGTGCCAGCAGCCCGGACAGGGGGCACTATGGCTACACCTTC
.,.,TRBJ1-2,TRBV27,CASSFSRDTYGYTF,TGTGCCAGCAGTTTTTCCCGGGACACCTATGGCTACACCTTC
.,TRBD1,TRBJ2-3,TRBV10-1,CASSEPWDREADTQYF,TGCGCCAGCAGTGAGCCCTGGGACAGGGAGGCAGATACGCAGTATTTT
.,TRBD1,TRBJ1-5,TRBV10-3,CAISEDRGGNQPQHF,TGTGCCATCAGTGAGGACAGGGGCGGCAATCAGCCCCAGCATTTT
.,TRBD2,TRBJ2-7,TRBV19,CASSISGGGEQYF,TGTGCCAGTAGTATCTCCGGGGGGGGCGAGCAGTACTTC
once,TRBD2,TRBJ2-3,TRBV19,CVSSLAGGPPSTDTQYF,TGTGTCAGTAGTCTAGCGGGGGGTCCCCCTAGCACAGATACGCAGTATTTT
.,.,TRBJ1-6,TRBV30,CAWSLGGLSSYNSPLHF,TGTGCCTGGAGTTTGGGGGGTCTCAGCTCCTATAATTCACCCCTCCACTTT
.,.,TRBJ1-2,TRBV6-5,CASSSTVANYGYTF,TGTGCCAGCAGTTCGACAGTAGCTAACTATGGCTACACCTTC
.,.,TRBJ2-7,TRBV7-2,CASRGDTQFYEQYF,TGTGCCAGCAGGGGGGACACGCAATTCTACGAGCAGTACTTC
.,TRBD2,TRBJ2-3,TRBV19,CASAGTSGGDTQYF,TGTGCCAGTGCCGGGACTAGCGGGGGAGATACGCAGTATTTT
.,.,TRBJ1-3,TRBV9,CASSVDGGSGNTIYF,TGTGCCAGCAGCGTAGATGGAGGCTCTGGAAACACCATATATTTT
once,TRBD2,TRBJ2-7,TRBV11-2,CASSLGLAGAYEQYF,TGTGCCAGCAGCTTAGGACTAGCGGGGGCCTACGAGCAGTACTTC
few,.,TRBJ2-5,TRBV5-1,CASSLQQETQYF,TGCGCCAGCAGCTTACAGCAAGAGACCCAGTACTTC
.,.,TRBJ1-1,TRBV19,CASSQDTNTEAFF,TGTGCCAGTAGCCAAGACACGAACACTGAAGCTTTCTTT
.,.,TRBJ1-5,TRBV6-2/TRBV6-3,CASSLGGGNYQPQHF,TGTGCCAGCAGTTTAGGCGGGGGTAACTATCAGCCCCAGCATTTT
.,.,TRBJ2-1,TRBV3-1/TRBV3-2,CASSQRVDEQFF,TGTGCCAGCAGCCAGCGCGTAGATGAGCAGTTCTTC
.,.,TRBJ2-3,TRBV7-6,CASSTGDGTDTQYF,TGTGCCAGCAGCACGGGAGACGGCACAGATACGCAGTATTTT
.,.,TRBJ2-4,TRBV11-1,CASRAREGAKNIQYF,TGTGCCAGCCGTGCCAGGGAAGGGGCCAAAAACATTCAGTACTTC
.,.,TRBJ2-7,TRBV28,CASSFQGGSLYEQYF,TGTGCCAGCAGTTTCCAGGGCGGTAGCCTTTACGAGCAGTACTTC
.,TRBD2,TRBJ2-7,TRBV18,CASSPTSGGSYEQYF,TGTGCCAGCTCCCCCACTAGCGGGGGGTCCTACGAGCAGTACTTC
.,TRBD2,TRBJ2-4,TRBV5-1,CASSPRTRNF,TGCGCCAGCAGCCCTCGGACTAGAAACTTC
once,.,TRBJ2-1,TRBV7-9,CASSYRGGSYNEQFF,TGTGCCAGCAGCTATAGAGGTGGCTCCTACAATGAGCAGTTCTTC
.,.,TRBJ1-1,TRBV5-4,CASSRQGGDTEAFF,TGTGCCAGCAGCCGTCAGGGCGGGGACACTGAAGCTTTCTTT
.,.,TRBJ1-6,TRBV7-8,CASSLRPAPTVGFNYNSPLHF,TGTGCCAGCAGCTTAAGGCCCGCCCCCACCGTGGGCTTCAATTATAATTCACCCCTCCACTTT
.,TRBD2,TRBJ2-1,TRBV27,CASSSPSSSGGYNEQFF,TGTGCCAGCAGTTCCCCCTCCTCTAGCGGAGGATACAATGAGCAGTTCTTC